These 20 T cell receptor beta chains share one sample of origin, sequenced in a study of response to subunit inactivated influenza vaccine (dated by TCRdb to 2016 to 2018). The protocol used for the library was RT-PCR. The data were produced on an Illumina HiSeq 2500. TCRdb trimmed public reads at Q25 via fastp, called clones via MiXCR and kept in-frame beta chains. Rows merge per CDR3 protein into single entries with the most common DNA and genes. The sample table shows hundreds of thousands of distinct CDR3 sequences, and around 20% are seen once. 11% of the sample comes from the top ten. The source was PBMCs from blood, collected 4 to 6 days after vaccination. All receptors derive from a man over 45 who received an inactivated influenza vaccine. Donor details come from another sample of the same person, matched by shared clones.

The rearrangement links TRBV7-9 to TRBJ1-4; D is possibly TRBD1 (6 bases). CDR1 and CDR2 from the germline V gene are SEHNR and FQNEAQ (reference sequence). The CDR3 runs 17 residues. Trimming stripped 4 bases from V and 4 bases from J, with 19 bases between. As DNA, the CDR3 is TGTGCCAGCAGCTCCTCAACAGGGAGAGGGGGTAATGAAAAACTGTTTTTT. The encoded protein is CASSSSTGRGGNEKLFF.

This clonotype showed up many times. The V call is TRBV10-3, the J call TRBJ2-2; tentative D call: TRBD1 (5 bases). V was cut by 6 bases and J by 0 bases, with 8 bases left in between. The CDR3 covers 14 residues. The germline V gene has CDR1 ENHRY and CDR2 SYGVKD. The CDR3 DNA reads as TGTGCCATCAGGGACACGACGAACACCGGGGAGCTGTTTTTT. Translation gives CAIRDTTNTGELFF.

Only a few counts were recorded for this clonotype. CDR3 region: CASGGRDDQPQHF. CDR3 DNA sequence: TGTGCCAGCGGAGGGAGGGATGATCAGCCCCAGCATTTT. The chain has TRBV6-1 and TRBJ1-5; D call uncertain. CDR3 length equals 13 residues. V lost 8 bases to trimming and J lost 5 bases, with 13 bases between them. Germline V gene sequence: CDR1 MNHNS, CDR2 SASEGT.

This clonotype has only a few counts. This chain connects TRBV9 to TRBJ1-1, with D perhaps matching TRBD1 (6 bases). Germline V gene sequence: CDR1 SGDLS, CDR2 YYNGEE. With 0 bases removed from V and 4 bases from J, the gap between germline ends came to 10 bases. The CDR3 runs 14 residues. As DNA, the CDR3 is TGTGCCAGCAGCGTAGGACAGGAGTCCACTGAAGCTTTCTTT. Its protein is CASSVGQESTEAFF.

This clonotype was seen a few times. For the CDR3, the DNA is TGTGCCATCAAGGACGACCTAAACACAGATACGCAGTATTTT. It encodes CAIKDDLNTDTQYF. This chain uses TRBV10-3 with TRBJ2-3; D is unclear. This CDR3 region has 14 residues. Germline-derived CDR1 and CDR2 are ENHRY and SYGVKD. Trimming stripped 7 bases from V and 2 bases from J, with 13 bases between.

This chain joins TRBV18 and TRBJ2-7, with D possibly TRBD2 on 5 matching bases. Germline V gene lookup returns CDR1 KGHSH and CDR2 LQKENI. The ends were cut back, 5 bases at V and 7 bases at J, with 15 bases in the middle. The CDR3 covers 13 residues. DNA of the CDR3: TGTGCCAGCTCATCCCGGGAACCGTCGGAGCAGTACTTC. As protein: CASSSREPSEQYF.

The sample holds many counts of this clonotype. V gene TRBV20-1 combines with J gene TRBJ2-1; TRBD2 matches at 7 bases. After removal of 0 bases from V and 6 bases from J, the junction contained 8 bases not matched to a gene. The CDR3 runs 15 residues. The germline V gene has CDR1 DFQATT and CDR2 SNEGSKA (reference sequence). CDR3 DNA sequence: TGCAGTGCTAGAGATCGCGGGAGTTTCCGCAATGAGCAGTTCTTC. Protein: CSARDRGSFRNEQFF.

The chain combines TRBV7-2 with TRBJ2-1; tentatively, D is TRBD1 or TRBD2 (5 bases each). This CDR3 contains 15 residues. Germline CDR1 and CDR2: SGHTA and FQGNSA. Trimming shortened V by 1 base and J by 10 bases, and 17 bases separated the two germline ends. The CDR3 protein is CASSLVGAGIGEQFF. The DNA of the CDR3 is TGTGCCAGCAGCTTAGTTGGGGCGGGTATAGGCGAGCAGTTCTTC.

The CDR3 sequence: CASTGHYNEQFF. In DNA form, the CDR3 reads TGTGCCAGCACGGGACATTACAATGAGCAGTTCTTC. The gene calls are TRBV5-4 and TRBJ2-1; possible D gene TRBD1, 6 bases. CDR1 and CDR2 from the germline V gene are SGHNT and YYREEE (reference sequence). The CDR3 spans 12 residues. Trimming took 6 bases from V and 4 from J, leaving 8 bases between them.

The CDR3 DNA is TGCAGTGCTAGAGATCGGGGTAATCTGGCCTATGGCTACACCTTC. Translating it yields CSARDRGNLAYGYTF. The rearrangement links TRBV20-1 to TRBJ1-2; no clear D. This CDR3 comprises 15 residues. CDR1 is DFQATT, CDR2 SNEGSKA, per germline (reference sequence). Trimming pared 0 bases from V and 4 bases from J, leaving 15 bases between.

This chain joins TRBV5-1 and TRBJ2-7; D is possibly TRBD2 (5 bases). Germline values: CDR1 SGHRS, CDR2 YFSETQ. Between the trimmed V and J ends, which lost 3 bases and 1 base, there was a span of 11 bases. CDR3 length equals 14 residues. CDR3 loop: CASSSPEGSYEQYF. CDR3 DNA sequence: TGCGCCAGCAGCTCTCCTGAGGGATCCTACGAGCAGTACTTC.

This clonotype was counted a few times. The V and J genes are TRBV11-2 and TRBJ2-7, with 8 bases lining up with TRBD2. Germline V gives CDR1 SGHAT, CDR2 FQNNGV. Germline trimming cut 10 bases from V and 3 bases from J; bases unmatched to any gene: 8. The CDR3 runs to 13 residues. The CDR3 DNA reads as TGTGCCACCCCCGGACTAGCCGACTACGAGCAGTACTTC. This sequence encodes CATPGLADYEQYF.

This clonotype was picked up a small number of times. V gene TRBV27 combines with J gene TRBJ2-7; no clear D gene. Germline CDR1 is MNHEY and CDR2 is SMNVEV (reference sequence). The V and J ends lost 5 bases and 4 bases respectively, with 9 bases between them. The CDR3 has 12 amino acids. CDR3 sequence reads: CASSAAPYEQYF. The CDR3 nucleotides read TGTGCCAGCAGTGCCGCGCCTTACGAGCAGTACTTC.

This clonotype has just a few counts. The CDR3 DNA sequence: TGTGCCAGCAGCTTAGCTTTGCGGGGTTCGGATACGCAGTATTTT. Translating gives CASSLALRGSDTQYF. The chain links TRBV7-2 to TRBJ2-3; D might be TRBD2 (6 bases). This CDR3 has 15 residues. V was trimmed by 0 bases and J by 6 bases, leaving 13 bases between them. Germline V gives CDR1 SGHTA, CDR2 FQGNSA.

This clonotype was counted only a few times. The CDR3 nucleotides read TGTGCCAGCAGCTTCGCACCTTACAGGGACCAAGAGACCCAGTACTTC. As protein: CASSFAPYRDQETQYF. This chain uses TRBV7-9 with TRBJ2-5, with TRBD1 as a possible D gene (6 bases). Germline lookup yields CDR1 SEHNR and CDR2 FQNEAQ (reference sequence). The CDR3 runs 16 residues. Trimming stripped 3 bases from V and 0 bases from J, with 14 bases between. The whole variable domain, filled in from reference TRBV7-9 and TRBJ2-5, reads DTGVSQNPRHKITKRGQNVTFRCDPISEHNRLYWYRQTLGQGPEFLTYFQNEAQLEKSRLLSDRFSAERPKGSFSTLEIQRTEQGDSAMYLCASSFAPYRDQETQYFGPGTRLLVL.

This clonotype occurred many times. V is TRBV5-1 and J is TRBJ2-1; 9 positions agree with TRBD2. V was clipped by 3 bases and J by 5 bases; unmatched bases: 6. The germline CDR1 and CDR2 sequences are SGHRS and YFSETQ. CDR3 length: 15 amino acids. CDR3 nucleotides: TGCGCCAGCAGCTCCGTAGCGGGGGCCCACAATGAGCAGTTCTTC. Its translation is CASSSVAGAHNEQFF.

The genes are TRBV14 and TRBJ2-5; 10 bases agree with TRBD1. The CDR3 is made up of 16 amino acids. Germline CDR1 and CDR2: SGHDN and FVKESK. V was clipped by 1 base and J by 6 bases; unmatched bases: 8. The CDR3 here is CASSQGQGAVSKTQYF. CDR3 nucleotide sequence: TGTGCCAGCAGCCAAGGACAGGGGGCTGTTTCGAAGACCCAGTACTTC.

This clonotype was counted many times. As DNA, the CDR3 is TGTGCCAGCGGCGTCGCGGCGGGGAGGGTCGATACGCAGTATTTT. Amino acid sequence: CASGVAAGRVDTQYF. V is TRBV7-2 and J is TRBJ2-3; 7 positions match TRBD2. Germline V gene lookup returns CDR1 SGHTA and CDR2 FQGNSA. The CDR3 spans 15 residues. V gave up 8 bases and J gave up 6 bases; unmatched junction bases: 14.

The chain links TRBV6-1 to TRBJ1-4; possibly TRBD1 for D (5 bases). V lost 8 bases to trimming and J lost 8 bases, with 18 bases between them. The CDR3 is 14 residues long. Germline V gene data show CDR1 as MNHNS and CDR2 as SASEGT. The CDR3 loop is CASSRKVGGEKLFF. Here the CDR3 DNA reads TGTGCCAGCTCAAGAAAGGTGGGGGGGGAAAAACTGTTTTTT.

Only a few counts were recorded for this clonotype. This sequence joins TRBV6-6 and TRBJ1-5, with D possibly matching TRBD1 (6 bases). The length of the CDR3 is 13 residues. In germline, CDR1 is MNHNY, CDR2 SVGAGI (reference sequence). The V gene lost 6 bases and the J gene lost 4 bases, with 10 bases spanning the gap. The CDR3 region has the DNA TGTGCCAGCAGCTCGGACAGAAATCAGCCCCAGCATTTT. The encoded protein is CASSSDRNQPQHF.